These 22 T cell receptor beta chains share one sample of origin, sequenced in a study of cytomegalovirus exposure and HLA in healthy donors. Sequenced by immunoSEQ multiplex PCR; TCRdb stores in-frame clones only, minus some. The sample has some 50,000 clones, 85% to 95% seen once. Input material: PBMCs. Source of these receptors: a woman younger than 30 in good health and CMV-seropositive.

This clone appeared a single time. The V call is TRBV29-1, the J call TRBJ2-3; a weak D match, TRBD2 (6 bases). This CDR3 contains 16 residues. Germline CDR1 SQVTM, CDR2 ANQGSEA. The V end lost 6 bases, the J end lost 1 base, and 20 bases lay between the germline ends. DNA of the CDR3: TGCAGCGTCCTCGGGGTTACGCGGGGCCGCACAGATACGCAGTATTTT. Translated, it gives CSVLGVTRGRTDTQYF.

J is TRBJ2-3 and V is TRBV29-1, with TRBD1 identical over 10 bases. From germline, CDR1 is SQVTM and CDR2 ANQGSEA. The ends lost 4 bases at V and 5 bases at J; junction bases unmatched: 6. CDR3 size: 14 residues. CDR3 in DNA: TGCAGCGTTGCCGGGACAGGGGAGGTAGATACGCAGTATTTT. Translated, it gives CSVAGTGEVDTQYF.

The genes are TRBV5-1 and TRBJ1-1, with TRBD1 identical over 7 bases. This CDR3 is built from 16 residues. The J segment lost 5 bases and the V segment lost 0 bases, leaving 10 bases of the junction unmatched. Germline V gene sequence: CDR1 SGHRS, CDR2 YFSETQ. The CDR3 DNA follows: TGCGCCAGCAGCTTGGGAGGGCAGGGGGAAAGGACTGAAGCTTTCTTT. Protein product: CASSLGGQGERTEAFF.

The chain combines TRBV19 with TRBJ2-1; TRBD2 agrees at 11 bases. J gave up 0 bases and V 5 bases, and 18 bases lay outside the gene matches. The germline V gene has CDR1 LNHDA and CDR2 SQIVND (reference sequence). This CDR3 region has 21 residues. CDR3 amino acids: CASSSHLSGLAEGTSYNEQFF. CDR3 DNA sequence: TGTGCCAGTAGTTCTCACCTCTCGGGACTAGCGGAGGGAACCTCCTACAATGAGCAGTTCTTC.

The chain couples TRBV28 to TRBJ2-5; TRBD1 matches at 10 bases. Germline CDR1 and CDR2: MDHEN and SYDVKM. After removal of 5 bases from V and 5 bases from J, the junction contained 5 bases not matched to a gene. The CDR3 runs to 14 residues. For the CDR3, the DNA is TGTGCCAGCAGTCGGGACAGGGGTAGGGAGACCCAGTACTTC. Its protein is CASSRDRGRETQYF.

The CDR3 DNA sequence: TGTGCCAGCAGCTTAGCTCCCGGGGACAGGTCGAACACCTACGAGCAGTACTTC. It yields the protein CASSLAPGDRSNTYEQYF. The rearrangement joins TRBV7-2 to TRBJ2-7, with 8 bases that match TRBD1. Germline V gene lookup returns CDR1 SGHTA and CDR2 FQGNSA. V was clipped by 0 bases and J by 2 bases; unmatched bases: 12. The CDR3 contains 18 residues.

The CDR3 DNA is TGTGCCAGCAGCTTATTAGTTGTGGAGGGCACAGGTGGGGGTCAGCCCCAGCATTTT. It translates to CASSLLVVEGTGGGQPQHF. The V gene is TRBV7-8, the J gene TRBJ1-5; tentative D call: TRBD1 (5 bases). From germline, CDR1 is SGHVS and CDR2 FQNEAQ. Between the trimmed V and J ends, which lost 2 bases and 6 bases, there was a span of 26 bases. The CDR3 runs to 19 residues.

This clone occurred once. The chain is built from TRBV2 and TRBJ1-4; D perhaps matches TRBD1 (5 bases). Trimming removed 7 bases at V and 8 bases at J, with 14 bases between. Germline lookup yields CDR1 SNHLY and CDR2 FYNNEI. This CDR3 is built from 13 residues. The CDR3 here is CASTGEMDEKLFF. In DNA, the CDR3 is TGTGCCAGCACGGGGGAGATGGACGAAAAACTGTTTTTT. Together with reference TRBV2 and TRBJ1-4, the CDR3 gives the full variable domain: EPEVTQTPSHQVTQMGQEVILRCVPISNHLYFYWYRQILGQKVEFLVSFYNNEISEKSEIFDDQFSVERPDGSNFTLKIRSTKLEDSAMYFCASTGEMDEKLFFGSGTQLSVL.

V and J are TRBV5-1 and TRBJ2-7, with unresolved D. The CDR3 contains 15 residues. Germline values: CDR1 SGHRS, CDR2 YFSETQ. The V end was cut by 0 bases, the J end by 2 bases, with 12 bases between. In nucleotides, the CDR3 is TGCGCCAGCAGCTTGGGCCAGTCGATAACCTACGAGCAGTACTTC. This encodes CASSLGQSITYEQYF.

The rearrangement uses TRBV4-3 and TRBJ1-1; a weak D match, TRBD1 (5 bases). V lost 0 bases to trimming and J lost 4 bases, with 12 bases between them. The CDR3 runs 15 residues. Germline V lookup: CDR1 LGHNA, CDR2 YSLEER. CDR3 sequence: CASSQDSGRSTEAFF. The CDR3 DNA follows: TGCGCCAGCAGCCAAGATTCAGGGAGGAGCACTGAAGCTTTCTTT.

The V gene is TRBV7-9, the J gene TRBJ1-1, with 7 nucleotides matching TRBD1. V lost 7 bases and J lost 1; bases outside the gene matches: 21. The CDR3 covers 19 residues. Germline CDR1 reads SEHNR; CDR2 reads FQNEAQ (reference sequence). Here the CDR3 reads CASNKVPGTDYFSNTEAFF. The DNA for the CDR3 is TGTGCCAGCAACAAAGTACCCGGGACAGACTATTTTTCGAACACTGAAGCTTTCTTT. The entire variable domain, with the rest obtained from reference TRBV7-9 and TRBJ1-1, is as follows: DTGVSQNPRHKITKRGQNVTFRCDPISEHNRLYWYRQTLGQGPEFLTYFQNEAQLEKSRLLSDRFSAERPKGSFSTLEIQRTEQGDSAMYLCASNKVPGTDYFSNTEAFFGQGTRLTVV.

The count of this clone is one. The genes are TRBV6-1 and TRBJ1-2; 7 bases line up with TRBD1. Germline V gives CDR1 MNHNS, CDR2 SASEGT. Trimming at V came to 10 bases and at J to 8 bases, leaving 13 bases not matched to a gene. This CDR3 region has 13 residues. Here the CDR3 DNA reads TGTGCCACTTTACAGGGGACGTTCGAGGGCTACACCTTC. It codes for CATLQGTFEGYTF.

The chain recombines TRBV29-1 with TRBJ2-7, with D unresolved. V dropped 7 bases and J dropped 6 bases, with 13 bases sitting between them. This CDR3 comprises 11 residues. Germline values: CDR1 SQVTM, CDR2 ANQGSEA. The CDR3 loop reads CSGGNSGEQYF. As DNA, the CDR3 is TGCAGCGGCGGCAATTCCGGCGAGCAGTACTTC.

This chain links TRBV6-5 with TRBJ2-1, with 9 positions matching TRBD1. The germline gives CDR1 MNHEY, CDR2 SVGAGI. The length of the CDR3 is 15 residues. The V and J ends lost 1 base and 9 bases, in that order; junction bases with no gene match: 7. Written as DNA, the CDR3 is TGTGCCAGCAGTTACTTCACAGGGGGCACGTTTGAGCAGTTCTTC. It codes for CASSYFTGGTFEQFF.

The chain carries TRBV7-2 and TRBJ2-6; maybe TRBD2 (6 bases). The V end was cut by 8 bases, the J end by 0 bases, with 8 bases between. Per the germline V gene, CDR1 is SGHTA and CDR2 is FQGNSA. CDR3 length: 14 amino acids. CDR3 coding DNA: TGTGCCAGCGGGGGGACCTCTGGGGCCAACGTCCTGACTTTC. Its translation: CASGGTSGANVLTF.

V gene TRBV5-4 combines with J gene TRBJ1-2, with a tentative D call TRBD1 (5 bases). Trimming cost V 4 bases and J 4 bases, with 23 bases left between them. The germline V gene has CDR1 SGHNT and CDR2 YYREEE (reference sequence). This CDR3 spans 17 amino acids. The CDR3 DNA follows: TGTGCCAGCAGCCCGGGCAAAGGGGAATCGTCTAGCTATGGCTACACCTTC. Residues: CASSPGKGESSSYGYTF.

This rearrangement joins TRBV30 to TRBJ1-6, with D unresolved. Trimming took off 2 bases at V and 8 bases at J, with 10 bases between the two ends. From germline, CDR1 is GTSNPN and CDR2 SVGIG (reference sequence). The CDR3 totals 13 residues. The CDR3, as DNA: TGTGCCTGGAGTCCAAAATCGGATTCACCCCTCCACTTT. Amino acids: CAWSPKSDSPLHF.

This chain connects TRBV2 to TRBJ2-7; D unresolved. CDR3 length equals 11 residues. V gave up 8 bases and J gave up 2 bases, with 7 bases separating them. CDR1 and CDR2 (germline): SNHLY, FYNNEI. CDR3 DNA sequence: TGTGCCAGCGGGCCTACCTACGAGCAGTACTTC. This encodes CASGPTYEQYF.

The CDR3 loop reads CASSYRDLGVRRTGELFF. CDR3 in DNA: TGTGCCAGCAGTTACAGGGATCTGGGGGTGAGACGGACCGGGGAGCTGTTTTTT. This sequence joins TRBV28 and TRBJ2-2, with D perhaps TRBD1 (6 bases). CDR1 and CDR2 from the germline V gene are MDHEN and SYDVKM. CDR3 size: 18 residues. Trimming removed 4 bases from V and 5 bases from J, with 23 bases in between.

V usage is TRBV15 and J usage is TRBJ1-3; D call uncertain. With 4 bases removed from V and 0 bases from J, the gap between germline ends came to 13 bases. Germline CDR1 reads LNHNV; CDR2 reads YYDKDF (reference sequence). CDR3 length equals 16 residues. This CDR3 is CATSTIERISGNTIYF. CDR3 nucleotide sequence: TGTGCCACCAGCACCATAGAGAGAATCTCTGGAAACACCATATATTTT.

The rearrangement uses TRBV7-2 and TRBJ2-2; the match to TRBD2 covers 8 bases. Trimming cost V 5 bases and J 7 bases; bases outside gene matches: 15. CDR1 is SGHTA, CDR2 FQGNSA, per germline. The CDR3 length is 17 residues. CDR3 sequence: CASSPLGSGSSVGELFF. CDR3 nucleotide sequence: TGTGCCAGCAGCCCCCTGGGGAGCGGGAGTTCGGTCGGGGAGCTGTTTTTT. The full variable domain, completed using reference TRBV7-2 and TRBJ2-2, is GAGVSQSPSNKVTEKGKDVELRCDPISGHTALYWYRQSLGQGLEFLIYFQGNSAPDKSGLPSDRFSAERTGGSVSTLTIQRTQQEDSAVYLCASSPLGSGSSVGELFFGEGSRLTVL.

The rearrangement uses TRBV4-1 and TRBJ2-1; 14 nucleotides match TRBD2. J gave up 7 bases and V 0 bases, and 5 bases lay outside the gene matches. Germline loops: CDR1 MGHRA, CDR2 YSYEKL. The CDR3 runs to 17 residues. The CDR3: CASSQDAGTSGRNEQFF. In DNA form, the CDR3 reads TGCGCCAGCAGCCAAGATGCCGGGACTAGCGGGAGAAATGAGCAGTTCTTC.